The rows below give T cell receptor beta chains drawn from one sample of a study of T cells in Graves' hyperthyroidism and ophthalmopathy. TCRdb re-called the multiplex PCR reads with MiXCR, one entry per CDR3 protein. The data contain about 59,000 distinct CDR3 sequences, approximately 50% of them singletons. Sequenced input: blood. The receptor set was obtained from a woman in her sixties with Graves' ophthalmopathy. Both conserved end residues are part of each CDR3. D genes are given only for firm matches. Clone size is shown for a subset of rows, as once, few, many or a class of expanded clone.

D gene: -; V gene: TRBV5-5; J gene: TRBJ1-3; clone size: many; CDR3 DNA: TGTGCCAGCAGCTTGGGACCGGGGACTGGAAACACCATATATTTT; CDR3 protein: CASSLGPGTGNTIYF
D gene: -; V gene: TRBV24-1; J gene: TRBJ2-7; clone size: -; CDR3 DNA: TGTGCCATCAGCCCCGGAGGCCCGGCTTACGAGCAGTACTTC; CDR3 protein: CAISPGGPAYEQYF
D gene: -; V gene: TRBV10-1; J gene: TRBJ2-3; clone size: -; CDR3 DNA: TGCGCCAGCAGTGAAGCACCGAATCCGCAGTATTTT; CDR3 protein: CASSEAPNPQYF
D gene: TRBD2; V gene: TRBV6-5; J gene: TRBJ2-7; clone size: many; CDR3 DNA: TGTGCCAGCAGTTACAAAGCGGGGCTATACGAGCAGTACTTC; CDR3 protein: CASSYKAGLYEQYF
D gene: TRBD2; V gene: TRBV6-5; J gene: TRBJ2-3; clone size: many; CDR3 DNA: TGTGCCAGCAGTTACTCGAGTATTAGCGGGAGAGTCAGCACAGATACGCAGTATTTT; CDR3 protein: CASSYSSISGRVSTDTQYF
D gene: -; V gene: TRBV6-2/TRBV6-3; J gene: TRBJ1-6; clone size: many; CDR3 DNA: TGTGCCAGCAGTAAGACAGGTTCACCCCTCCACTTT; CDR3 protein: CASSKTGSPLHF
D gene: TRBD1; V gene: TRBV4-3; J gene: TRBJ1-1; clone size: -; CDR3 DNA: TGCGCCAGCAGCCTATTGGGGGACAGCATACCGAACACTGAAGCTTTCTTT; CDR3 protein: CASSLLGDSIPNTEAFF
D gene: TRBD2; V gene: TRBV10-2; J gene: TRBJ2-1; clone size: -; CDR3 DNA: TGCGCCAGCAGCTCCTTGGGGGGGGAGGTCAATGAGCAGTCCTTC; CDR3 protein: CASSSLGGEVNEQSF
D gene: TRBD2; V gene: TRBV20-1; J gene: TRBJ2-7; clone size: -; CDR3 DNA: TGCAGTGCTAGTCCCCTAGCGGGGGGGCCGGTATACGAGCAGTACTTC; CDR3 protein: CSASPLAGGPVYEQYF
D gene: -; V gene: TRBV18; J gene: TRBJ2-7; clone size: many; CDR3 DNA: TGTGCCAGCTCACCCCAGGGTACCTACGAGCAGTACTTC; CDR3 protein: CASSPQGTYEQYF
D gene: TRBD1; V gene: TRBV12-3/TRBV12-4; J gene: TRBJ2-5; clone size: -; CDR3 DNA: TGTGCCAGCAGTTACGGGACAGGGGAGGGAGAGACCCAGTACTTC; CDR3 protein: CASSYGTGEGETQYF
D gene: -; V gene: TRBV6-1; J gene: TRBJ2-3; clone size: -; CDR3 DNA: TGTGCCAGCAGTTACCCAAGAGATACGCAGTATTTT; CDR3 protein: CASSYPRDTQYF
D gene: -; V gene: TRBV29-1; J gene: TRBJ2-7; clone size: -; CDR3 DNA: TGCAGCACTGAACTGGGTTACGGGCAGTACTTC; CDR3 protein: CSTELGYGQYF
D gene: TRBD1; V gene: TRBV20-1; J gene: TRBJ1-6; clone size: -; CDR3 DNA: TGCAGTGCCGCAAGGGACAGCTCCTATAATTCACCCCTCCACTTT; CDR3 protein: CSAARDSSYNSPLHF
D gene: -; V gene: TRBV5-1; J gene: TRBJ2-3; clone size: many; CDR3 DNA: TGCGCCAGCAGCTTGGAGACCTGGGGGGATACGCAGTATTTT; CDR3 protein: CASSLETWGDTQYF
D gene: -; V gene: TRBV7-2; J gene: TRBJ2-1; clone size: -; CDR3 DNA: TGTGCCAGCGGCTTAGGCGGCCAGCCCGATGAGCAGTTCTTC; CDR3 protein: CASGLGGQPDEQFF
D gene: -; V gene: TRBV6-1; J gene: TRBJ2-7; clone size: -; CDR3 DNA: TGTGCGTGCGTCGGCGGTTTCTCTGGGACACTGGGAGAGCAGTACTTC; CDR3 protein: CACVGGFSGTLGEQYF
D gene: -; V gene: TRBV5-1; J gene: TRBJ1-2; clone size: -; CDR3 DNA: TGCGCCAGCAGCCGTATCCAAGCGGGGCCTGATTATGGCTACACCTTC; CDR3 protein: CASSRIQAGPDYGYTF
D gene: TRBD1; V gene: TRBV20-1; J gene: TRBJ2-2; clone size: -; CDR3 DNA: TGCAGTGCTAGGACAGGGGCCTACACCGGGGAGCTGTTTTTT; CDR3 protein: CSARTGAYTGELFF
D gene: TRBD2; V gene: TRBV18; J gene: TRBJ2-7; clone size: few; CDR3 DNA: TGTGCCAGCTCACCGGGACTAGCGGGAGAATTCGGCGAGCAGTACTTC; CDR3 protein: CASSPGLAGEFGEQYF
D gene: -; V gene: TRBV20-1; J gene: TRBJ1-1; clone size: many; CDR3 DNA: TGCAGTGCTAGAGATTCGGTAGGGAACACTGAAGCTTTCTTT; CDR3 protein: CSARDSVGNTEAFF
D gene: -; V gene: TRBV29-1; J gene: TRBJ2-5; clone size: few; CDR3 DNA: TGCAGCGCAACAGGGCCCTCTAAAGAGACCCAGTACTTC; CDR3 protein: CSATGPSKETQYF
D gene: TRBD1; V gene: TRBV3-1; J gene: TRBJ2-3; clone size: many; CDR3 DNA: TGTGCCAGCAGCCAAACGGGACAGGGGGCTGGAGATACGCAGTATTTT; CDR3 protein: CASSQTGQGAGDTQYF
D gene: -; V gene: TRBV7-2; J gene: TRBJ1-4; clone size: -; CDR3 DNA: TGTGCCAGCAGCTTCCCAAATGAAAAACTGTTTTTT; CDR3 protein: CASSFPNEKLFF
D gene: TRBD1; V gene: TRBV9; J gene: TRBJ1-2; clone size: -; CDR3 DNA: TGTGCCAGCAGCGCCGGACAGGGTAATGGCTACACCTTC; CDR3 protein: CASSAGQGNGYTF
D gene: -; V gene: TRBV20-1; J gene: TRBJ2-5; clone size: many; CDR3 DNA: TGCAGTGCTAGAGATGGTCCCCGTAAAGGAGAGACCCAGTACTTC; CDR3 protein: CSARDGPRKGETQYF
D gene: TRBD1; V gene: TRBV20-1; J gene: TRBJ1-2; clone size: medium-sized; CDR3 DNA: TGCAGTGCCACTACCAGGCAGGGGGCGGTCTATGGCTACACCTTC; CDR3 protein: CSATTRQGAVYGYTF
D gene: TRBD1; V gene: TRBV3-1; J gene: TRBJ1-2; clone size: many; CDR3 DNA: TGTGCCAGCAGCCACAACAGGGGTAGCTATGGCTACACCTTC; CDR3 protein: CASSHNRGSYGYTF
D gene: TRBD1; V gene: TRBV7-9; J gene: TRBJ1-2; clone size: once; CDR3 DNA: TGTGCCAGCAGCCAAGAGGGGGCAGGATCCAACTATGGCTACACCTTC; CDR3 protein: CASSQEGAGSNYGYTF
D gene: -; V gene: TRBV6-2/TRBV6-3; J gene: TRBJ2-5; clone size: many; CDR3 DNA: TGTGCCAGCAGTTACTCGCCTCAAGAGACCCAGTACTTC; CDR3 protein: CASSYSPQETQYF
D gene: -; V gene: TRBV6-1; J gene: TRBJ1-2; clone size: -; CDR3 DNA: TGTGCCAGCACCGGTGAAACTGAAGCTTTCGTTGGCTACACCTTC; CDR3 protein: CASTGETEAFVGYTF
D gene: TRBD1; V gene: TRBV6-5; J gene: TRBJ1-2; clone size: many; CDR3 DNA: TGTGCCAGCAGCCCAGGGGGTATCTATGGCTACACCTTC; CDR3 protein: CASSPGGIYGYTF
D gene: TRBD1; V gene: TRBV6-4; J gene: TRBJ1-1; clone size: -; CDR3 DNA: TGTGCCAGCAGTGTAGAACAGGGGGCAGGGAACACTGAAGCTTTCTTT; CDR3 protein: CASSVEQGAGNTEAFF
D gene: TRBD2; V gene: TRBV6-1; J gene: TRBJ2-7; clone size: many; CDR3 DNA: TGTGCCAGCAGTCCTAGGACTAGCGGGAGTGGAGAGCAGTACTTC; CDR3 protein: CASSPRTSGSGEQYF
D gene: -; V gene: TRBV19; J gene: TRBJ1-1; clone size: -; CDR3 DNA: TGTGCCAGTAGAGTGACAGGTGTGAACACTGAAGCTTTCTTT; CDR3 protein: CASRVTGVNTEAFF
D gene: TRBD1; V gene: TRBV19; J gene: TRBJ2-4; clone size: -; CDR3 DNA: TGTGCCAGTAGTATTGGGACAGGGGGCGCTGACATTCAGTACTTC; CDR3 protein: CASSIGTGGADIQYF
D gene: -; V gene: TRBV13; J gene: TRBJ1-2; clone size: many; CDR3 DNA: TGTGCCAGCGCTAAGGAGGGCCTGGACTATGGCTACACCTTC; CDR3 protein: CASAKEGLDYGYTF
D gene: -; V gene: TRBV20-1; J gene: TRBJ2-3; clone size: once; CDR3 DNA: TGCAGTGCTAGTAGGCAGTACAATGAGCAGTATTTT; CDR3 protein: CSASRQYNEQYF
D gene: TRBD1; V gene: TRBV5-1; J gene: TRBJ1-6; clone size: -; CDR3 DNA: TGCGCCAGCAGGGAGGGCAATCGACAGGGGGCTAATTCACCCCTCCACTTT; CDR3 protein: CASREGNRQGANSPLHF
D gene: -; V gene: TRBV2; J gene: TRBJ1-2; clone size: -; CDR3 DNA: TGTGCCAGGCAACTAGCGGGGGCCAGATATGGCTACACCTTC; CDR3 protein: CARQLAGARYGYTF
D gene: -; V gene: TRBV7-6; J gene: TRBJ1-5; clone size: -; CDR3 DNA: TGTGCCAGCAGCCCGACCTCTGGGGCCAATCAGCCCCAGCATTTT; CDR3 protein: CASSPTSGANQPQHF
D gene: -; V gene: TRBV6-1; J gene: TRBJ1-1; clone size: -; CDR3 DNA: TGTGCCAGCAGTCAAAAGAGGGGCCACACTGAAGCTTTCTTT; CDR3 protein: CASSQKRGHTEAFF
D gene: -; V gene: TRBV19; J gene: TRBJ1-6; clone size: -; CDR3 DNA: TGTGCCAGTAGGACTAGCGGGGGCAATTCACCCCTCCACTTT; CDR3 protein: CASRTSGGNSPLHF